This T cell receptor beta chain was sequenced during a study of cytomegalovirus exposure and HLA in healthy donors. Across the whole study: Findings of an earlier analysis included roughly 110 million unique TCR beta sequences from some 180 million T cells.

Among the donors, all were healthy bone marrow donors. The CDR3 length is 14 residues. Germline V lookup: CDR1 SEHNR, CDR2 FQNEAQ (reference sequence). The ends were cut back, 6 bases at V and 0 bases at J, with 9 bases in the middle. Note on this clone: Its antigen remains unknown.

With 60 Vbeta and 13 Jbeta primers, the PCR was carried out. Clones were read by immunoSEQ multiplex PCR, and TCRdb kept only the in-frame ones, dropping some. Of more than 100,000 clones in the sample, under 10% were seen once. Regarding the study as a whole: Reported findings show TCR beta sequences accurately forecast HLA-A and HLA-B alleles in most subjects.

The material sequenced was PBMCs. This TCR was sampled from a woman aged 40 to 50 in good health and CMV-seropositive. The chain carries TRBV7-9 and TRBJ1-5; D perhaps matches TRBD1 (6 bases). The DNA for the CDR3 is TGTGCCAGCAGTGACAGGAATAGCAATCAGCCCCAGCATTTT. Amino acid sequence: CASSDRNSNQPQHF.